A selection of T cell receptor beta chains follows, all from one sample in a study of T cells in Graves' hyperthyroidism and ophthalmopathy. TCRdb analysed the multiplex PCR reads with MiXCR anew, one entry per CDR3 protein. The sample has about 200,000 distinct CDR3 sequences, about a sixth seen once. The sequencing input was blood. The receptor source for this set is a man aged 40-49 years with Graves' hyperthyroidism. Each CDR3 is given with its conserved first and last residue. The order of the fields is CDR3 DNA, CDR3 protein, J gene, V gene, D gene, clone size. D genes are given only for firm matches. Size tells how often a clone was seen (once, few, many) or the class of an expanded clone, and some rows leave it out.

DNA: TGTGCCAGCAGCTTGGTCCCAATCTTCTCGCTTGGCAATCAGCCCCAGCATTTT
CDR3: CASSLVPIFSLGNQPQHF
J: TRBJ1-5
V: TRBV5-5
D: NA
size: few

DNA: TGTGCCATCAGTGAAACAGGGATGGACACTGAAGCTTTCTTT
CDR3: CAISETGMDTEAFF
J: TRBJ1-1
V: TRBV10-3
D: NA
size: many

DNA: TGTGCCAGCAGTTCCCGGACTAGCGGGGTAGGTGAGCAGTTCTTC
CDR3: CASSSRTSGVGEQFF
J: TRBJ2-1
V: TRBV27
D: TRBD2
size: NA

DNA: TGTGCCAGCAGCTTATCGACAGGGAAGTACCAAGAGACCCAGTACTTC
CDR3: CASSLSTGKYQETQYF
J: TRBJ2-5
V: TRBV7-2
D: TRBD1
size: many

DNA: TGTGCCAGCAGTGCGGAGGGCCGCAATCAGCCCCAGCATTTT
CDR3: CASSAEGRNQPQHF
J: TRBJ1-5
V: TRBV25-1
D: NA
size: NA

DNA: TGTGCCAGCAGCCCACCCGGGACTAGCGGGCCCCAATCCTACAATGAGCAGTTCTTC
CDR3: CASSPPGTSGPQSYNEQFF
J: TRBJ2-1
V: TRBV6-2/TRBV6-3
D: TRBD2
size: few

DNA: TGTGCCAGCAGCCACATGAATCAGCCCCAGCATTTT
CDR3: CASSHMNQPQHF
J: TRBJ1-5
V: TRBV7-2
D: NA
size: NA

DNA: TGTGCCAGCAGCGTAGCCGCGTACCTTGGCTCAGGCTCCGGGACAGCAAACTATGGCTACACCTTC
CDR3: CASSVAAYLGSGSGTANYGYTF
J: TRBJ1-2
V: TRBV9
D: TRBD1
size: many

DNA: TGTGCCAGCAGCTTAGAAGGGCCCGGGGAGCTGTTTTTT
CDR3: CASSLEGPGELFF
J: TRBJ2-2
V: TRBV7-2
D: NA
size: NA

DNA: TGTGCCAGCAGTGCTCGAAGGTTCGGTGAAAAACTGTTTTTT
CDR3: CASSARRFGEKLFF
J: TRBJ1-4
V: TRBV27
D: NA
size: few

DNA: TGCGCCAGCAGCTCCGGGACAGGGCGCCCAAAGGACGAGCAGTACTTC
CDR3: CASSSGTGRPKDEQYF
J: TRBJ2-7
V: TRBV5-1
D: TRBD1
size: few

DNA: TGTGCCAGCAGTTTCGGGACTAGCGGGGGGTACACCGGGGAGCTGTTTTTT
CDR3: CASSFGTSGGYTGELFF
J: TRBJ2-2
V: TRBV28
D: TRBD2
size: many

DNA: TGCAGTGCTACCCTCTCCACGGAAGGGGCCGAGCAGTACTTC
CDR3: CSATLSTEGAEQYF
J: TRBJ2-7
V: TRBV20-1
D: NA
size: many

DNA: TGTGCCATCAGTATTCAGCAGGCGGGCTACGAGCAGTACTTC
CDR3: CAISIQQAGYEQYF
J: TRBJ2-7
V: TRBV10-3
D: NA
size: NA

DNA: TGCGCCAGCAGCTTGGGACAGGGAGGGGAGTCCCAGTACTTC
CDR3: CASSLGQGGESQYF
J: TRBJ2-5
V: TRBV5-1
D: NA
size: NA

DNA: TGTGCCAGCAGCTTAGTTTTGGGCGGGGGGTTTAAAGATACGCAGTATTTT
CDR3: CASSLVLGGGFKDTQYF
J: TRBJ2-3
V: TRBV7-2
D: TRBD2
size: NA

DNA: TGCGCCAGCAACCAGGTCGGCTCTCACTATGGCTACACCTTC
CDR3: CASNQVGSHYGYTF
J: TRBJ1-2
V: TRBV5-1
D: NA
size: many

DNA: TGTGCCAGCAGCTTTGGGACAGGCTACGAGCAGTACTTC
CDR3: CASSFGTGYEQYF
J: TRBJ2-7
V: TRBV7-9
D: TRBD1
size: many

DNA: TGTGCCAGCAGCCCAGGACAGGGGGCAAACATTCAGTACTTC
CDR3: CASSPGQGANIQYF
J: TRBJ2-4
V: TRBV6-1
D: TRBD1
size: many

DNA: TGTGCCAGCGGCTCTTTTACTGAAGCTTTCTTT
CDR3: CASGSFTEAFF
J: TRBJ1-1
V: TRBV6-1
D: NA
size: NA

DNA: TGTGCCAGTAGTATAGGTTCGGGACTAGCGGGGAACAATGAGCAGTTCTTC
CDR3: CASSIGSGLAGNNEQFF
J: TRBJ2-1
V: TRBV19
D: TRBD2
size: few

DNA: TGCGCCAGCAGTGAGATAGGAACCAATTCACCCCTCCACTTT
CDR3: CASSEIGTNSPLHF
J: TRBJ1-6
V: TRBV10-1
D: NA
size: many

DNA: TGTGCCAGCAGACCCCGGGACCCAAGTAGGGATGAGCAGTTCTTC
CDR3: CASRPRDPSRDEQFF
J: TRBJ2-1
V: TRBV6-1
D: NA
size: many

DNA: TGTGCCAGCAGTTACGGGGCGGGGGGCTCCTACAATGAGCAGTTCTTC
CDR3: CASSYGAGGSYNEQFF
J: TRBJ2-1
V: TRBV6-2/TRBV6-3
D: TRBD2
size: many

DNA: TGTGCCACCAGTGGGGACAGCAAAGAAAAACTGTTTTTT
CDR3: CATSGDSKEKLFF
J: TRBJ1-4
V: TRBV24-1
D: TRBD1
size: many

DNA: TGTGCCACCAGTGACTCTAGCGGGGGGGGGGTAGAGACCCAGTACTTC
CDR3: CATSDSSGGGVETQYF
J: TRBJ2-5
V: TRBV24-1
D: TRBD2
size: NA

DNA: TGTGCCAGCAGTTTTGGCAGGGGAATCGAAAAACTGTTTTTT
CDR3: CASSFGRGIEKLFF
J: TRBJ1-4
V: TRBV12-3/TRBV12-4
D: NA
size: many

DNA: TGTGCCAGCAGCCGAGGGAGGGAAGAGACCCAGTACTTC
CDR3: CASSRGREETQYF
J: TRBJ2-5
V: TRBV11-2
D: TRBD2
size: many